Sequencing of this TCR beta chain was carried out in a study of blood T cell repertoires in COVID-19. This CDR3 has 15 residues. Trimming cost V 0 bases and J 4 bases, with 9 bases left between them. Looked up from germline, CDR1 is LGHDT and CDR2 is YNNKEL (reference sequence). The method was immunoSEQ multiplex PCR; TCRdb's version includes in-frame clones alone and lacks a portion of them. The sample gives hundreds of thousands of clones, approximately 83% of which show up once; roughly 10% is in the top ten. The chain uses TRBV3-1 (or the pseudogene TRBV3-2) and TRBJ1-4; D might be TRBD1 (5 bases). This clonotype originated in a man at least 80 years old with acute or convalescent COVID-19. The sequencing input was peripheral blood. CDR3 region: CASSQERTFNEKLFF. The DNA for the CDR3 is TGTGCCAGCAGCCAAGAACGGACATTTAATGAAAAACTGTTTTTT.